The 29 T cell receptor beta chains below were found in one sample sequenced in a study of human T cells and chemical hapten exposure. Time point denoted: patch test 1, 2 weeks after DPC sensitization. Regarding treatment: therapeutic diphenylcyclopropenone sensitization with weekly scalp DPC. TCRdb processed the RACE reads anew with MiXCR; each CDR3 protein has one entry. Among about 80,000 distinct CDR3 sequences listed, approximately 10% were seen once. Here the sequenced sample was whole blood, taken in connection with sensitization to the hapten diphenylcyclopropenone (DPC). These receptors came from a woman aged 45-60 years with alopecia areata. Some clones in this sample may be carry-over from other donors' samples.

A few counts support this clonotype. The chain links TRBV5-1 to TRBJ1-4, with 9 bases aligning to TRBD1. V dropped 4 bases and J dropped 6; count of bases not matched to a gene: 7. CDR1 and CDR2 (germline): SGHRS, YFSETQ. The CDR3 runs 15 residues. This CDR3 is CASSPRDRVDEKLFF. The CDR3 DNA reads as TGCGCCAGCAGCCCCCGGGACAGGGTAGATGAAAAACTGTTTTTT.

This clonotype occurred a few times. The V gene is TRBV29-1, the J gene TRBJ2-1, with D maybe TRBD2 (5 bases). Germline V gives CDR1 SQVTM, CDR2 ANQGSEA. The V end lost 6 bases, the J end lost 3 bases, and 12 bases lay between the germline ends. CDR3 length equals 13 residues. The DNA for the CDR3 is TGCAGCGTGGAGGAGCGGAACTACAATGAGCAGTTCTTC. Protein sequence: CSVEERNYNEQFF.

In this sample, this clonotype turned up many times. The CDR3 nucleotides read TGCAGCGTTTGGGACACCACGAACACTGAAGCTTTCTTT. Translating it yields CSVWDTTNTEAFF. The chain is built from TRBV29-1 and TRBJ1-1; a possible D gene is TRBD1 (6 bases). CDR1 and CDR2 from the germline V gene are SQVTM and ANQGSEA. V gave up 5 bases and J gave up 1 base, with 11 bases separating them. This CDR3 has 13 amino acids.

In its sample, this clonotype was seen a few times. The chain carries TRBV6-6 and TRBJ2-2, with a tentative D call TRBD1 (6 bases). Germline CDR1 and CDR2: MNHNY and SVGAGI (reference sequence). V shed 6 bases and J shed 5 bases, with 19 bases lying between them. This CDR3 has 16 amino acids. CDR3 sequence reads: CASSLTTGLGTGELFF. CDR3 nucleotides: TGTGCCAGCAGCCTCACCACAGGGTTAGGGACCGGGGAGCTGTTTTTT.

The chain joins TRBV28 to TRBJ2-3; 7 nucleotides match TRBD2. The CDR3 loop spans 16 amino acids. CDR1 and CDR2 (germline): MDHEN, SYDVKM. V lost 1 base and J lost 4; bases outside the gene matches: 8. The CDR3 nucleotides read TGTGCCAGCAGTTTATCCCGGAGCGGGGTCGCAGATACGCAGTATTTT. This encodes CASSLSRSGVADTQYF.

This clonotype was observed many times. The chain uses TRBV7-3 and TRBJ2-2; D uncertain. V dropped 1 base and J dropped 6 bases, with 6 bases sitting between them. This CDR3 has 13 amino acids. Per the germline V gene, CDR1 is SGHTA and CDR2 is FQGTGA. The DNA for the CDR3 is TGTGCCAGCAGCTTAAGTACCCCCGGGGAGCTGTTTTTT. Translated: CASSLSTPGELFF.

The chain carries TRBV12-3 or TRBV12-4 and TRBJ1-2; perhaps TRBD1 as D (5 bases). V was trimmed by 6 bases and J by 3 bases, leaving 14 bases between them. The CDR3 is 14 amino acids. The CDR3 DNA sequence: TGTGCCAGCAGCCCTCAGGGAGGGGACTATGGCTACACCTTC. Its protein product is CASSPQGGDYGYTF.

The chain combines TRBV6-2 or TRBV6-3 with TRBJ1-5; D is undetermined. CDR1 MNHEY and CDR2 SVGEGT come from the germline V gene. The ends were cut back, 8 bases at V and 6 bases at J, with 2 bases in the middle. This CDR3 has 9 residues. Here the CDR3 reads CASGQPQHF. The CDR3 DNA reads as TGTGCCAGCGGTCAGCCCCAGCATTTT.

This clonotype came up a few times. V gene TRBV29-1 combines with J gene TRBJ2-2, with D hard to call. Germline loops: CDR1 SQVTM, CDR2 ANQGSEA. The CDR3 totals 11 residues. V dropped 7 bases and J dropped 6 bases, with 9 bases sitting between them. Here the CDR3 DNA reads TGCAGCGCCCGCAGCTCCGGGGAGCTGTTTTTT. Protein product: CSARSSGELFF.

In its sample, this clonotype was seen a few times. The rearrangement uses TRBV28 and TRBJ2-7, with a weak D call TRBD2 (5 bases). The CDR3 runs to 13 residues. The V gene's germline CDR1 is MDHEN and CDR2 SYDVKM. V lost 6 bases and J 7 bases, leaving 16 bases between the germline ends. This CDR3 reads CASRTPLRGEQYF. DNA for the CDR3: TGTGCCAGCAGGACTCCCCTTCGCGGGGAGCAGTACTTC.

This clonotype was detected only a few times. The V call is TRBV5-1, the J call TRBJ2-3; D may correspond to TRBD1 or TRBD2 (6 bases each). V was shortened by 3 bases and J by 3 bases, with 20 bases between the two germline ends. The CDR3 contains 17 residues. Germline lookup yields CDR1 SGHRS and CDR2 YFSETQ. This CDR3 is CASSWGDTYSLTDTQYF. CDR3 nucleotides: TGCGCCAGCAGCTGGGGGGACACCTACTCGTTGACAGATACGCAGTATTTT.

This clonotype was detected a few times. The chain recombines TRBV18 with TRBJ2-7, with D hard to call. The CDR3 is 13 amino acids. Germline assignment: CDR1 KGHSH and CDR2 LQKENI. V lost 2 bases, J lost 6 bases, and 11 bases lay in between. DNA for the CDR3: TGTGCCAGCTCACCATTGGACCGGCGCGAGCAGTACTTC. This sequence encodes CASSPLDRREQYF.

This chain uses TRBV11-1 with TRBJ1-3, with a tentative D call TRBD1 (5 bases). The germline CDR1 and CDR2 sequences are SGHAT and FQDESV (reference sequence). Between the trimmed V and J ends, which lost 5 bases and 6 bases, there was a span of 11 bases. This CDR3 comprises 13 residues. This chain's CDR3 is CASSRPGENTIYF. CDR3 nucleotides: TGTGCCAGCAGCCGGCCGGGGGAAAACACCATATATTTT.

The chain joins TRBV4-1 to TRBJ2-3; no clear D gene. The CDR3 runs to 19 residues. The germline V gene encodes CDR1 MGHRA and CDR2 YSYEKL. V lost 0 bases and J lost 0, with 19 bases in between. CDR3 region: CASSQEGTVGVGSTDTQYF. In DNA form, the CDR3 reads TGCGCCAGCAGCCAAGAGGGTACAGTAGGCGTGGGGAGCACAGATACGCAGTATTTT.

This clonotype appeared many times. The J gene is TRBJ1-2, the V gene TRBV20-1; the match to TRBD1 covers 7 bases. This CDR3 comprises 16 residues. The germline CDR1 and CDR2 sequences are DFQATT and SNEGSKA (reference sequence). Trimming at V came to 0 bases and at J to 2 bases, leaving 9 bases not matched to a gene. This CDR3 is CSARDPTGIGNYGYTF. CDR3 nucleotide sequence: TGCAGTGCTAGAGATCCGACAGGGATCGGAAACTATGGCTACACCTTC.

This clonotype has only a few counts. V gene TRBV12-3 or TRBV12-4 combines with J gene TRBJ1-6; D call uncertain. The CDR3 length is 16 residues. Trimming took off 3 bases at V and 0 bases at J, with 9 bases between the two ends. The CDR3: CASSFVGSSYNSPLHF. CDR3 in DNA: TGTGCCAGCAGTTTTGTGGGGAGCTCCTATAATTCACCCCTCCACTTT.

A word on this clonotype: Sequence at one end of the junction differs from germline and may be a read error. This chain joins TRBV12-3 or TRBV12-4 and TRBJ1-6; unclear D gene. The CDR3 has 15 residues. CDR3 nucleotides: TGTGCCAGAAGTTTAGACTCGGGGAGTAATTCACCCCTCCACTTT. Its protein product is CARSLDSGSNSPLHF.

The chain recombines TRBV5-5 with TRBJ1-4, with a weak D call TRBD1 (5 bases). In germline, CDR1 is SGHKS, CDR2 YYEKEE (reference sequence). V lost 4 bases and J lost 6, with 13 bases in between. CDR3 length: 14 residues. CDR3 sequence (DNA): TGTGCCAGCAGCCTACCACAGGAGTATGAAAAACTGTTTTTT. Translating it yields CASSLPQEYEKLFF.

This clonotype was picked up one time. The V gene is TRBV13, the J gene TRBJ2-3; TRBD2 might be the D (6 bases). Per the germline V gene, CDR1 is PRHDT and CDR2 is FYEKMQ (reference sequence). V lost 7 bases, J lost 2 bases, and 16 bases lay in between. CDR3 length equals 15 residues. The CDR3 is CASKRVGSNTDTQYF. DNA of the CDR3: TGTGCCAGCAAGCGGGTGGGATCCAACACAGATACGCAGTATTTT.

The chain joins TRBV7-8 to TRBJ1-4, with a possible D match to TRBD1 (6 bases). Germline CDR1 reads SGHVS; CDR2 reads FQNEAQ. V gave up 2 bases and J gave up 6 bases, with 16 bases separating them. CDR3 size: 16 residues. The CDR3 loop reads CASSLWTQGWDEKLFF. The DNA for the CDR3 is TGTGCCAGCAGCTTATGGACCCAGGGGTGGGATGAAAAACTGTTTTTT. Variable domain in full (rest from reference TRBV7-8 and TRBJ1-4): GAGVSQSPRYKVAKRGQDVALRCDPISGHVSLFWYQQALGQGPEFLTYFQNEAQLDKSGLPSDRFFAERPEGSVSTLKIQRTQQEDSAVYLCASSLWTQGWDEKLFFGSGTQLSVL.

V is TRBV20-1 and J is TRBJ2-3; D gene ambiguous. This CDR3 spans 13 amino acids. Germline values: CDR1 DFQATT, CDR2 SNEGSKA (reference sequence). The V gene lost 2 bases and the J gene lost 8 bases, with 14 bases spanning the gap. The CDR3, as DNA: TGCAGTGCTAGACTTACTTGGGAAGCTACGCAGTATTTT. The encoded protein is CSARLTWEATQYF.

The sample holds a few counts of this clonotype. The gene calls are TRBV12-3 or TRBV12-4 and TRBJ2-1; tentatively, D is TRBD2 (5 bases). Trimming took off 4 bases at V and 6 bases at J, with 16 bases between the two ends. The CDR3 is 15 amino acids. The CDR3 coding sequence is TGTGCCAGCAGTTCCGGGCCCCTAAGCGGCAATGAGCAGTTCTTC. Protein sequence: CASSSGPLSGNEQFF.

In its sample, this clonotype was seen many times. The chain combines TRBV5-1 with TRBJ1-1, with D possibly being TRBD1 (5 bases). With 5 bases removed from V and 0 bases from J, the gap between germline ends came to 14 bases. The germline CDR1 and CDR2 sequences are SGHRS and YFSETQ. The CDR3 has 15 residues. Written as DNA, the CDR3 is TGCGCCAGCAGTAGAGAAGGGGTTCTGAACACTGAAGCTTTCTTT. Translated, it gives CASSREGVLNTEAFF. Based on the CDR3 plus reference TRBV5-1 and TRBJ1-1, the full variable domain is KAGVTQTPRYLIKTRGQQVTLSCSPISGHRSVSWYQQTPGQGLQFLFEYFSETQRNKGNFPGRFSGRQFSNSRSEMNVSTLELGDSALYLCASSREGVLNTEAFFGQGTRLTVV.

This clonotype has only one observation. The rearrangement uses TRBV24-1 and TRBJ1-2; D is uncertain. Germline-derived CDR1 and CDR2 are KGHDR and SFDVKD. The CDR3 loop spans 12 amino acids. V was shortened by 4 bases and J by 4 bases, with 6 bases between the two germline ends. CDR3 protein: CATSDQLYGYTF. The DNA for the CDR3 is TGTGCCACCAGTGACCAGCTCTATGGCTACACCTTC.

The chain is built from TRBV7-2 and TRBJ2-1; a possible D gene is TRBD2 (6 bases). Trimming removed 8 bases from V and 1 base from J, with 15 bases in between. Germline V gene sequence: CDR1 SGHTA, CDR2 FQGNSA. The CDR3 runs to 15 residues. CDR3 in DNA: TGTGCCAGCTCTCCAACGGGACTTTCCTACAATGAGCAGTTCTTC. It is translated as CASSPTGLSYNEQFF.

The genes are TRBV5-6 and TRBJ1-3; no clear D gene. Per the germline V gene, CDR1 is SGHDT and CDR2 is YYEEEE. The CDR3 is made up of 14 amino acids. V dropped 3 bases and J dropped 0 bases, with 7 bases sitting between them. CDR3 loop: CASSSAFSGNTIYF. CDR3 bases: TGTGCCAGCAGCTCAGCCTTCTCTGGAAACACCATATATTTT.

The chain recombines TRBV5-3 with TRBJ2-7; D is unclear. TRBV5-3 is labeled an ORF, and its function is uncertain. The V end lost 8 bases, the J end lost 7 bases, and 22 bases lay between the germline ends. The CDR3 spans 14 residues. CDR3 in DNA: TGTGCCAGGAGCCCGCCCCAGGTTGGTCGGGAGCAGTACTTC. Protein sequence: CARSPPQVGREQYF.

This clonotype came up many times. The rearrangement links TRBV5-1 to TRBJ1-4; 7 bases are shared with TRBD1. V lost 2 bases and J lost 0; bases outside the gene matches: 4. Germline CDR1 is SGHRS and CDR2 is YFSETQ. This CDR3 spans 16 amino acids. The CDR3 bases are TGCGCCAGCAGCTTAACCGGGACAGCAACTAATGAAAAACTGTTTTTT. It translates to CASSLTGTATNEKLFF.

This chain links TRBV12-3 or TRBV12-4 with TRBJ1-3; D is unclear. Trimming pared 8 bases from V and 0 bases from J, leaving 8 bases between. The length of the CDR3 is 13 residues. Written as DNA, the CDR3 is TGTGCCAGCGCCATCAGCTCTGGAAACACCATATATTTT. It translates to CASAISSGNTIYF.